Here is one TCR beta chain with its context. Vbeta (60) and Jbeta (13) primers were used in the PCR. The data were produced by immunoSEQ multiplex PCR, yet TCRdb's version contains in-frame clones alone and is incomplete. The sample holds approximately 150,000 clones, about four fifths seen once. This CDR3 has 14 residues. Germline V gene sequence: CDR1 MNHEY, CDR2 SVGAGI. J lost 3 bases, V lost 5 bases, and 6 bases had no gene match. The data stem from a study of cytomegalovirus exposure and HLA in healthy donors. Study-wide context: For the approximately 420 genotyped donors, 75% to 90% fell within the Caucasian-associated ancestry cluster.

J is TRBJ1-1 and V is TRBV6-5; TRBD1 matches 7 bases. The sequenced sample consisted of PBMCs. This sequence was found in a man aged 25 to 45 in good health and CMV-seropositive. For the CDR3, the DNA is TGTGCCAGCAGTGAAAGAGGGGGCCACACTGAAGCTTTCTTT. It codes for CASSERGGHTEAFF.